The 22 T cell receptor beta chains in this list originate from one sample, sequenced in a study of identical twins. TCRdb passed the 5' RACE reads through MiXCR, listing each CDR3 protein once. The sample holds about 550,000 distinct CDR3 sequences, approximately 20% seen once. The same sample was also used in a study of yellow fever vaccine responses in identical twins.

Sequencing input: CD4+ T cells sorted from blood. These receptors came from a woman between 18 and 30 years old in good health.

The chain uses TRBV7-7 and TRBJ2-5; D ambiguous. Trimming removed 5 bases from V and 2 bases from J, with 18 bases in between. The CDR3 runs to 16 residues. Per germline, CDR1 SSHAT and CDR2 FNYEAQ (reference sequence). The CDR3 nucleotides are TGTGCCAGCAGCCAATCCCCGCTGGGGATTCAAGAGACCCAGTACTTC. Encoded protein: CASSQSPLGIQETQYF.

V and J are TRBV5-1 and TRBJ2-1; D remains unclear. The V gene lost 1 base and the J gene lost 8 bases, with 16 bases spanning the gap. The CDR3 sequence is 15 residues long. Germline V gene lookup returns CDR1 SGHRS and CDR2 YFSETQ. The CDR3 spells CASSLTGWDRDEQFF. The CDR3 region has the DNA TGCGCCAGCAGCTTGACCGGTTGGGATAGAGATGAGCAGTTCTTC. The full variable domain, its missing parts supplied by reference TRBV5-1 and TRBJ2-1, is KAGVTQTPRYLIKTRGQQVTLSCSPISGHRSVSWYQQTPGQGLQFLFEYFSETQRNKGNFPGRFSGRQFSNSRSEMNVSTLELGDSALYLCASSLTGWDRDEQFFGPGTRLTVL.

The CDR3 here is CASSLRANSGNTIYF. DNA of the CDR3: TGTGCCAGCAGCCTTCGGGCAAACTCTGGAAACACCATATATTTT. V gene TRBV27 combines with J gene TRBJ1-3, with unresolved D. V lost 6 bases, J lost 0 bases, and 12 bases lay in between. Germline CDR1 MNHEY, CDR2 SMNVEV (reference sequence). This CDR3 is 15 amino acids long.

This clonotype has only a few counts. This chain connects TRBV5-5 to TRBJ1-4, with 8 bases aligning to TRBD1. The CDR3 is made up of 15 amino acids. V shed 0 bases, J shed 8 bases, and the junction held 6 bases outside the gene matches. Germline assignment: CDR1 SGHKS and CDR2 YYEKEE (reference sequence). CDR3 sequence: CASSLVTGEREKLFF. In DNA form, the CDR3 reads TGTGCCAGCAGCTTGGTGACAGGGGAGAGGGAAAAACTGTTTTTT.

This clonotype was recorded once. This CDR3 reads CASTEGASGSETQYF. CDR3 DNA: TGCGCCAGCACCGAAGGGGCTAGCGGGAGTGAGACCCAGTACTTC. This sequence joins TRBV5-1 and TRBJ2-5; 10 bases match TRBD2. Germline CDR1 and CDR2: SGHRS and YFSETQ. V lost 6 bases to trimming and J lost 5 bases; unmatched junction nucleotides: 10. The CDR3 has 15 amino acids.

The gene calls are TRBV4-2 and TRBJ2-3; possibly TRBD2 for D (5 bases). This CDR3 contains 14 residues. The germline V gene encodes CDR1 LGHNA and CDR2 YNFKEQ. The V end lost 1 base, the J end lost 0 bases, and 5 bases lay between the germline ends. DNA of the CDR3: TGTGCCAGCAGCCAAGGGGAGAGCACAGATACGCAGTATTTT. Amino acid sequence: CASSQGESTDTQYF.

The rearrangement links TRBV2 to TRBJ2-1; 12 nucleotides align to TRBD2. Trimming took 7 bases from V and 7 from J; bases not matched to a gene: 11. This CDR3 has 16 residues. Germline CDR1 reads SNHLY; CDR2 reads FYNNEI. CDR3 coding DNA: TGTGCCAGCACCTTCGAGGCTAGCGGGGGGGCAAATGAGCAGTTCTTC. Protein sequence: CASTFEASGGANEQFF.

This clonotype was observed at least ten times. Written as DNA, the CDR3 is TGTGCCAGCAGTTTAGGTAGCGCTTCCTACAATGAGCAGTTCTTC. It translates to CASSLGSASYNEQFF. This chain connects TRBV12-3 or TRBV12-4 to TRBJ2-1; maybe TRBD2 (5 bases). Trimming left V 1 base short and J 1 base short, with 8 bases between. This CDR3 region has 15 residues.

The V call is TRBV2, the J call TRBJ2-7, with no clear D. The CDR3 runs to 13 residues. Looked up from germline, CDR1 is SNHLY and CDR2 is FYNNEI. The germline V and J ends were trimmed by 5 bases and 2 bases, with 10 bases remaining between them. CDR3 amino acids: CASSSFVPYEQYF. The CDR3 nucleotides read TGTGCCAGCAGTAGTTTTGTGCCCTACGAGCAGTACTTC.

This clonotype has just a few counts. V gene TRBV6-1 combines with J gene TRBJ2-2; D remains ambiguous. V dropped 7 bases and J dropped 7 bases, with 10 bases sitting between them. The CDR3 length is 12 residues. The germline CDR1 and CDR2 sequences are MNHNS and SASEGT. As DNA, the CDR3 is TGTGCCAGCACTATAAGACACGGGGAGCTGTTTTTT. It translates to CASTIRHGELFF.

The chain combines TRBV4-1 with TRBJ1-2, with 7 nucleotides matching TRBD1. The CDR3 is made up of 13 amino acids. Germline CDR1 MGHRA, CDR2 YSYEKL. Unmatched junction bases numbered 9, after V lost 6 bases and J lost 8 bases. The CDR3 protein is CASRTGVLGGYTF. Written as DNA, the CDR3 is TGCGCCAGCAGAACAGGGGTCTTGGGCGGCTACACCTTC.

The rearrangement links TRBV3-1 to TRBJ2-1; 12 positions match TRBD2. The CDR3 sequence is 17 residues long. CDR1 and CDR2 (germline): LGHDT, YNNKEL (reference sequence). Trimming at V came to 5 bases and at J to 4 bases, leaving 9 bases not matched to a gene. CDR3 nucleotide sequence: TGTGCCAGCAGCGATCCCCGGACTAGCGGGACTTACAATGAGCAGTTCTTC. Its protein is CASSDPRTSGTYNEQFF.

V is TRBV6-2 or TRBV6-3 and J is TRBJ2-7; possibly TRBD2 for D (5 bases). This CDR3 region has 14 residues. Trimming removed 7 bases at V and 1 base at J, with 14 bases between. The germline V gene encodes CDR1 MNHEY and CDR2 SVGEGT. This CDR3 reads CASKPHGLSYEQYV. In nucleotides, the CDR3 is TGTGCCAGCAAACCCCACGGACTTTCCTACGAGCAGTACGTC.

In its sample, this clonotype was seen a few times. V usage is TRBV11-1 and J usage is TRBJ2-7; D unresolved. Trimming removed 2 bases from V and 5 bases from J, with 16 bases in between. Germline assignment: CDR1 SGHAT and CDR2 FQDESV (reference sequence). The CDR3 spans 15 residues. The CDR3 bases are TGTGCCAGCAGCTTAAATAGGAACCCCAACCACGAGCAGTACTTC. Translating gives CASSLNRNPNHEQYF.

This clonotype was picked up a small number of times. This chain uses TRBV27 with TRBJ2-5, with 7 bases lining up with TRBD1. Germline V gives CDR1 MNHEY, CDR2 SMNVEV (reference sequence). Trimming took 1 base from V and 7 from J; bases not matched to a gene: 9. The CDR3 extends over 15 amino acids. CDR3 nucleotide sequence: TGTGCCAGCAGTTTATTGCCCAGGGACAGTGGGACCCAGTACTTC. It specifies CASSLLPRDSGTQYF.

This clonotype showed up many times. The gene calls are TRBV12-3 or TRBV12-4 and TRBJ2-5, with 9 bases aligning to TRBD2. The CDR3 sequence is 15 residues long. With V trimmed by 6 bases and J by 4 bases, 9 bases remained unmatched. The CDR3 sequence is CASSPGIAGVETQYF. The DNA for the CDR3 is TGTGCCAGCAGCCCAGGGATAGCGGGAGTAGAGACCCAGTACTTC.

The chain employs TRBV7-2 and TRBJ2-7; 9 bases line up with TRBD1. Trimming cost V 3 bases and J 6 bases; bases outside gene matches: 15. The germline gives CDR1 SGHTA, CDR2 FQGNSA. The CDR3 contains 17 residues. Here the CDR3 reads CASSFPFSGTGLTEQYF. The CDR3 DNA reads TGTGCCAGCAGCTTCCCCTTTTCCGGGACAGGGTTGACCGAGCAGTACTTC. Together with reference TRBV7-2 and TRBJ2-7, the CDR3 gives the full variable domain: GAGVSQSPSNKVTEKGKDVELRCDPISGHTALYWYRQSLGQGLEFLIYFQGNSAPDKSGLPSDRFSAERTGGSVSTLTIQRTQQEDSAVYLCASSFPFSGTGLTEQYFGPGTRLTVT.

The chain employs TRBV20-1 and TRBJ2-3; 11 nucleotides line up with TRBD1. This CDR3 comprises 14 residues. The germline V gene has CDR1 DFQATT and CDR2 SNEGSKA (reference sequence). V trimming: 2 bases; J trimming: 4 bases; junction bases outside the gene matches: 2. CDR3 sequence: CSARPGQGADTQYF. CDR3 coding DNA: TGCAGTGCTAGACCGGGACAGGGGGCAGATACGCAGTATTTT.

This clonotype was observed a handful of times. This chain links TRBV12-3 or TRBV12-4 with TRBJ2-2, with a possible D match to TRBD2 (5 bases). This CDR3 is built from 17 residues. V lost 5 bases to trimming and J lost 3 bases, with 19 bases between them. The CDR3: CASSPLGDLGYTGELFF. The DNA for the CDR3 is TGTGCCAGCAGTCCACTAGGCGACCTAGGGTACACCGGGGAGCTGTTTTTT.

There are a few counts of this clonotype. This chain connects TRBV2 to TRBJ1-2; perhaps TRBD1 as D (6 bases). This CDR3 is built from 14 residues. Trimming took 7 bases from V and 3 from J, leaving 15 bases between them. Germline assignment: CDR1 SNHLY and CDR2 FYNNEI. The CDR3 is CASKYGGGDYGYTF. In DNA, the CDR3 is TGTGCCAGCAAATACGGGGGCGGGGACTATGGCTACACCTTC.

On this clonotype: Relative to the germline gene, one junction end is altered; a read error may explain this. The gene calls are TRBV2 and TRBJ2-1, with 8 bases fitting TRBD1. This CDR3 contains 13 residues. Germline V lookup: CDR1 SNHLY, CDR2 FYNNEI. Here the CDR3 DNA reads TGTGCCAGCAGCGAAGGACAGGGAGGAGAGCAGTTCTTC. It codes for CASSEGQGGEQFF.

The CDR3 DNA reads TGTGCCAGTTCTTCCGGACCGCTAGCGGGGGCACTATACAATGAGCAGTTCTTC. Translating gives CASSSGPLAGALYNEQFF. The chain combines TRBV14 with TRBJ2-1; the match to TRBD2 covers 10 bases. In germline, CDR1 is SGHDN, CDR2 FVKESK. V was pared by 9 bases and J by 4 bases, with 18 bases of the junction left unmatched. The CDR3 is 18 residues long.